This T cell receptor (beta chain) was sequenced for a study of T cell repertoires in cytomegalovirus infection. About the research overall: Use of recently identified HLA-C-restricted and well-studied HLA-B-restricted CMV epitopes was part of the study. Public TCR beta signatures marked donors with CMV infection and the matching HLA.

This clonotype has only a few counts. What it binds is not known. TCRdb re-analysed the reads in MiXCR, keeping a single row per CDR3 protein. Of 80,000 or so distinct CDR3 sequences in the sample, roughly 40% are singletons; the top ten hold 85% to 95%. Findings and limits, study-wide: Frequencies of public TCR beta families were cumulated, and this identified carriers of CMV plus the relevant HLA. Within the response measured ex vivo, HLA-C-restricted CMV-specific TCR beta clonotypes were dominant.

The CDR3 is made up of 13 amino acids. Trimming cost V 3 bases and J 4 bases, with 10 bases left between them. The J gene is TRBJ2-7, the V gene TRBV12-3 or TRBV12-4; D possibly corresponds to TRBD2 (5 bases). The sample in question was CD8+ T cells from cultured PBMCs, obtained from culture after CMV antigen stimulation. The clonotype was recovered from a human donor in good health (CMV status not recorded). Some clones in this sample may be carry-over from other donors' samples. The CDR3 protein is CASSFDTSYEQYF. As DNA, the CDR3 is TGTGCCAGCAGTTTCGATACTAGTTACGAGCAGTACTTC.